Each of the 21 T cell receptor beta chains below was sequenced from the same sample in a study of blood T cells in healthy people across ages. Combining a sample-barcoded 5' primer with a J-beta primer mix, a second PCR ran for about 7 to 11 cycles. TCRdb re-called the 5' RACE reads through MiXCR, storing one row per CDR3 protein. The sample lists approximately 850,000 distinct CDR3 sequences, 55% to 75% seen once, with 20% to 25% in the top ten. Specimen: blood. These receptors originate from a man aged 30-40 years in good health.

This clonotype showed up many times. This rearrangement joins TRBV11-1 to TRBJ2-7, with TRBD2 matching 10 bases. V lost 5 bases, J lost 5 bases, and 9 bases stayed unmatched. CDR3 size: 15 residues. Germline-derived CDR1 and CDR2 are SGHAT and FQDESV (reference sequence). The CDR3 protein is CASSRASGSSHEQYF. As DNA, the CDR3 is TGTGCCAGCAGCCGCGCTAGCGGGAGTTCCCACGAGCAGTACTTC.

This clonotype was seen once. V is TRBV3-1 and J is TRBJ2-7; 8 bases agree with TRBD2. The CDR3 consists of 15 residues. V lost 3 bases, J lost 0 bases, and 4 bases stayed unmatched. Germline V gene lookup returns CDR1 LGHDT and CDR2 YNNKEL (reference sequence). The CDR3 DNA is TGTGCCAGCAGCCACTTAGCGGGAACCTCCTACGAGCAGTACTTC. It translates to CASSHLAGTSYEQYF.

V gene TRBV7-2 combines with J gene TRBJ2-1, with 9 bases matching TRBD2. Losses at the gene ends were 3 bases for V and 5 bases for J; bases not matched to a gene: 11. Germline CDR1 is SGHTA and CDR2 is FQGNSA. The CDR3 runs 17 residues. The CDR3 nucleotides are TGTGCCAGCAGCTTCGCGAGTAGCGGGAGCCCCCACAATGAGCAGTTCTTC. Residues: CASSFASSGSPHNEQFF. Based on the CDR3 plus reference TRBV7-2 and TRBJ2-1, the full variable domain is GAGVSQSPSNKVTEKGKDVELRCDPISGHTALYWYRQSLGQGLEFLIYFQGNSAPDKSGLPSDRFSAERTGGSVSTLTIQRTQQEDSAVYLCASSFASSGSPHNEQFFGPGTRLTVL.

This sequence joins TRBV6-5 and TRBJ2-1; either TRBD1 or TRBD2 may supply D (5 bases each). CDR1 is MNHEY, CDR2 SVGAGI, per germline. V was pared by 5 bases and J by 9 bases, with 20 bases between. The CDR3 totals 15 residues. CDR3 region: CASSRQPGGSGEQFF. In DNA form, the CDR3 reads TGTGCCAGCAGTCGACAGCCTGGAGGTAGTGGTGAGCAGTTCTTC.

The chain links TRBV20-1 to TRBJ1-2; no definite D call. The germline CDR1 and CDR2 sequences are DFQATT and SNEGSKA (reference sequence). The CDR3 covers 13 residues. Between the trimmed V and J ends, which lost 0 bases and 8 bases, there was a span of 13 bases. CDR3 loop: CSARDATEFGYTF. The CDR3 DNA is TGCAGTGCTAGAGATGCTACAGAGTTCGGCTACACCTTC.

The chain joins TRBV11-2 to TRBJ2-5, with TRBD1 matching over 9 bases. Germline trimming cut 6 bases from V and 4 bases from J; bases unmatched to any gene: 9. Germline CDR1 reads SGHAT; CDR2 reads FQNNGV. The CDR3 spans 15 residues. The CDR3 DNA is TGTGCCAGCAGAACAACGCGACAGGGGGGAGAGACCCAGTACTTC. Its translation: CASRTTRQGGETQYF.

This clonotype has a handful of counts. This sequence joins TRBV4-3 and TRBJ1-1, with no clear D. V was trimmed by 0 bases and J by 1 base, leaving 18 bases between them. The V gene's germline CDR1 is LGHNA and CDR2 YSLEER. CDR3 length: 18 amino acids. The CDR3 nucleotides read TGCGCCAGCAGCCAAGAGGGTGGAGGGATCTTAGGGAACACTGAAGCTTTCTTT. Its translation is CASSQEGGGILGNTEAFF.

A single count supports this clonotype. The V gene is TRBV7-6, the J gene TRBJ1-2; 7 positions match TRBD1. With 0 bases clipped from V and 4 bases from J, the junction kept 2 bases outside the gene matches. There are 14 residues in the CDR3. Per germline, CDR1 SGHVS and CDR2 FNYEAQ. The CDR3 here is CASSLAAGGYGYTF. The CDR3 coding sequence is TGTGCCAGCAGCTTAGCCGCAGGGGGCTATGGCTACACCTTC.

This rearrangement joins TRBV7-2 to TRBJ2-2; D ambiguous. CDR1 and CDR2 from the germline V gene are SGHTA and FQGNSA. The CDR3 extends over 13 amino acids. V lost 2 bases and J lost 4, with 5 bases in between. DNA of the CDR3: TGTGCCAGCAGCTTATCCGTCACCGGGGAGCTGTTTTTT. Protein sequence: CASSLSVTGELFF.

The chain has TRBV18 and TRBJ2-3; the match to TRBD1 covers 7 bases. Looked up from germline, CDR1 is KGHSH and CDR2 is LQKENI. This CDR3 is built from 15 residues. Losses at the gene ends were 3 bases for V and 5 bases for J; bases not matched to a gene: 8. This chain's CDR3 is CASSPQQGMIDTQYF. DNA of the CDR3: TGTGCCAGCTCACCGCAACAGGGGATGATAGATACGCAGTATTTT.

This clonotype appeared a few times. The rearrangement links TRBV27 to TRBJ2-1; D ambiguous. V was clipped by 2 bases and J by 1 base, with 9 bases between them. CDR1 MNHEY and CDR2 SMNVEV come from the germline V gene (reference sequence). The CDR3 length is 15 residues. Here the CDR3 reads CASSLGVGSYNEQFF. In DNA, the CDR3 is TGTGCCAGCAGTTTAGGCGTGGGGTCCTACAATGAGCAGTTCTTC.

This clonotype was detected only a few times. The chain carries TRBV20-1 and TRBJ1-1, with D perhaps matching TRBD1 (6 bases). Germline V gene data show CDR1 as DFQATT and CDR2 as SNEGSKA (reference sequence). Trimming took off 2 bases at V and 4 bases at J, with 29 bases between the two ends. CDR3 length: 19 amino acids. CDR3 protein: CSARNLWGAARGRGTEAFF. CDR3 DNA sequence: TGCAGTGCTAGAAACCTTTGGGGGGCGGCGAGGGGAAGAGGCACTGAAGCTTTCTTT.

This clonotype was seen only a few times. The chain couples TRBV4-3 to TRBJ2-5; no definite D call. Per germline, CDR1 LGHNA and CDR2 YSLEER. V lost 4 bases and J 3 bases, leaving 15 bases between the germline ends. The CDR3 is made up of 15 amino acids. CDR3: CASSRRQDAKETQYF. In DNA, the CDR3 is TGCGCCAGCAGCCGCCGCCAGGACGCCAAAGAGACCCAGTACTTC.

This clonotype was counted only a few times. The rearrangement links TRBV4-2 to TRBJ2-7; 12 bases are a match to TRBD1. The CDR3 consists of 15 residues. Germline V gene data show CDR1 as LGHNA and CDR2 as YNFKEQ. J was trimmed by 7 bases and V by 4 bases; bases with no gene match: 8. The DNA of the CDR3 is TGTGCCAGCAGCCTCAAGGGACAGGGGGCTGGGGAGCAGTACTTC. This sequence encodes CASSLKGQGAGEQYF.

The chain combines TRBV27 with TRBJ2-5; D gene unclear. V dropped 8 bases and J dropped 4 bases, with 8 bases sitting between them. Germline-derived CDR1 and CDR2 are MNHEY and SMNVEV (reference sequence). The CDR3 contains 11 residues. The CDR3 region is CASGRRETQYF. CDR3 DNA sequence: TGTGCCAGCGGCAGGCGAGAGACCCAGTACTTC.

The chain has TRBV4-3 and TRBJ2-5, with TRBD2 matching 11 bases. With the DNA end fitting TRBJ2-7 better, the J assignment may be wrong. This CDR3 spans 18 amino acids. Germline values: CDR1 LGHNA, CDR2 YSLEER. The CDR3 DNA reads as TGCGCCAGCAGCCAAGATTGGTTAGCGGGAGGGAGTGGGTACGAGCAGTACTTC. This encodes CASSQDWLAGGSGYEQYF.

This clonotype was counted a few times. The chain is built from TRBV5-1 and TRBJ1-2; D unresolved. V lost 4 bases to trimming and J lost 0 bases, with 13 bases between them. CDR1 is SGHRS, CDR2 YFSETQ, per germline. The CDR3 is made up of 15 amino acids. The chain's CDR3 is CASSTNDGANYGYTF. CDR3 DNA sequence: TGCGCCAGCAGCACGAATGACGGCGCTAACTATGGCTACACCTTC.

The chain employs TRBV20-1 and TRBJ2-7; D not certain. The J call may not be correct, given that the DNA end is closer to TRBJ2-5. The length of the CDR3 is 12 residues. CDR1 DFQATT and CDR2 SNEGSKA come from the germline V gene (reference sequence). This CDR3 is CSARAVGWTQYF. The CDR3, as DNA: TGCAGTGCTAGGGCCGTTGGTTGGACCCAGTACTTC.

This rearrangement joins TRBV10-3 to TRBJ2-1; D gene uncertain. V shed 8 bases and J shed 9 bases, with 14 bases lying between them. The CDR3 is 12 residues long. The germline V gene encodes CDR1 ENHRY and CDR2 SYGVKD. CDR3 nucleotide sequence: TGTGCCATCTGGGGATCATCCGGTGAGCAGTTCTTC. Translating gives CAIWGSSGEQFF.

The rearrangement joins TRBV7-2 to TRBJ2-4; no reliable D call. Near its end, the DNA agrees better with TRBJ2-5, so the J call may be wrong. The CDR3 covers 15 residues. The germline gives CDR1 SGHTA, CDR2 FQGNSA. The CDR3 nucleotides read TGTGCCAGCAGCCCCTTTTGGTCGGAGCAGGAGACCCAGTACTTC. Translation: CASSPFWSEQETQYF.

CDR3 amino acids: CASSYGGALIYEQYF. For the CDR3, the DNA is TGTGCCAGCAGTTACGGGGGGGCGTTGATCTACGAGCAGTACTTC. The V and J genes are TRBV7-2 and TRBJ2-4, with 8 bases aligning to TRBD2. The J call may be wrong; the DNA end is better matched by TRBJ2-7. From germline, CDR1 is SGHTA and CDR2 FQGNSA. The CDR3 sequence is 15 residues long.